A selection of T cell receptor beta chains follows, all from one sample in a study of graft-versus-host responses after intestinal transplantation. TCRdb's copy holds only in-frame clones and misses some; the assay was immunoSEQ multiplex PCR. The sample includes tens of thousands of clones, 89% of them seen just once. Their antigen targets remain unknown. The sample consisted of unstimulated CD8+ T cells sorted from spleen or lymph node cells, taken before intestinal transplant. These receptor sequences come from a human donor who received an intestinal transplant. CDR3s include the opening cysteine and the closing phenylalanine or tryptophan. Fields, in order: V gene, D gene, J gene, CDR3 protein. A D gene is named only where the DNA matches it firmly.

v_call: TRBV6-5; d_call: NA; j_call: TRBJ1-1; cdr3_aa: CASFDSKAFF
v_call: TRBV28; d_call: TRBD2; j_call: TRBJ2-7; cdr3_aa: CASNIAGAQLYEQYF
v_call: TRBV4-1; d_call: NA; j_call: TRBJ2-4; cdr3_aa: CASSPTHERRGQNIQYF
v_call: TRBV9; d_call: TRBD1; j_call: TRBJ1-4; cdr3_aa: CASSVSGGTNEKLFF
v_call: TRBV5-4; d_call: NA; j_call: TRBJ2-1; cdr3_aa: CASSSGYRPYNEQFF
v_call: TRBV27; d_call: NA; j_call: TRBJ2-7; cdr3_aa: CASSLSLEREQYF
v_call: TRBV18; d_call: TRBD1; j_call: TRBJ2-3; cdr3_aa: CASSPRDRASTDTQYF
v_call: TRBV27; d_call: NA; j_call: TRBJ2-3; cdr3_aa: CASSLFPRRAERTDTQYF
v_call: TRBV2; d_call: TRBD1; j_call: TRBJ2-3; cdr3_aa: CASSGDRHTDTQYF
v_call: TRBV5-1; d_call: NA; j_call: TRBJ1-1; cdr3_aa: CASSQEQGLNTEAFF
v_call: TRBV6-1; d_call: TRBD1; j_call: TRBJ2-1; cdr3_aa: CASSDGTVMYNEQFF
v_call: TRBV5-4; d_call: TRBD1; j_call: TRBJ1-2; cdr3_aa: CASSPGWGQGIYGYTF
v_call: TRBV5-1; d_call: NA; j_call: TRBJ2-7; cdr3_aa: CASSFHPYYEQYF
v_call: TRBV28; d_call: TRBD1; j_call: TRBJ1-5; cdr3_aa: CASSSYMGQGPEQPQHF
v_call: TRBV28; d_call: NA; j_call: TRBJ2-1; cdr3_aa: CASSSKSPGEQFF
v_call: TRBV9; d_call: NA; j_call: TRBJ2-1; cdr3_aa: CASSVSPKGANEQFF